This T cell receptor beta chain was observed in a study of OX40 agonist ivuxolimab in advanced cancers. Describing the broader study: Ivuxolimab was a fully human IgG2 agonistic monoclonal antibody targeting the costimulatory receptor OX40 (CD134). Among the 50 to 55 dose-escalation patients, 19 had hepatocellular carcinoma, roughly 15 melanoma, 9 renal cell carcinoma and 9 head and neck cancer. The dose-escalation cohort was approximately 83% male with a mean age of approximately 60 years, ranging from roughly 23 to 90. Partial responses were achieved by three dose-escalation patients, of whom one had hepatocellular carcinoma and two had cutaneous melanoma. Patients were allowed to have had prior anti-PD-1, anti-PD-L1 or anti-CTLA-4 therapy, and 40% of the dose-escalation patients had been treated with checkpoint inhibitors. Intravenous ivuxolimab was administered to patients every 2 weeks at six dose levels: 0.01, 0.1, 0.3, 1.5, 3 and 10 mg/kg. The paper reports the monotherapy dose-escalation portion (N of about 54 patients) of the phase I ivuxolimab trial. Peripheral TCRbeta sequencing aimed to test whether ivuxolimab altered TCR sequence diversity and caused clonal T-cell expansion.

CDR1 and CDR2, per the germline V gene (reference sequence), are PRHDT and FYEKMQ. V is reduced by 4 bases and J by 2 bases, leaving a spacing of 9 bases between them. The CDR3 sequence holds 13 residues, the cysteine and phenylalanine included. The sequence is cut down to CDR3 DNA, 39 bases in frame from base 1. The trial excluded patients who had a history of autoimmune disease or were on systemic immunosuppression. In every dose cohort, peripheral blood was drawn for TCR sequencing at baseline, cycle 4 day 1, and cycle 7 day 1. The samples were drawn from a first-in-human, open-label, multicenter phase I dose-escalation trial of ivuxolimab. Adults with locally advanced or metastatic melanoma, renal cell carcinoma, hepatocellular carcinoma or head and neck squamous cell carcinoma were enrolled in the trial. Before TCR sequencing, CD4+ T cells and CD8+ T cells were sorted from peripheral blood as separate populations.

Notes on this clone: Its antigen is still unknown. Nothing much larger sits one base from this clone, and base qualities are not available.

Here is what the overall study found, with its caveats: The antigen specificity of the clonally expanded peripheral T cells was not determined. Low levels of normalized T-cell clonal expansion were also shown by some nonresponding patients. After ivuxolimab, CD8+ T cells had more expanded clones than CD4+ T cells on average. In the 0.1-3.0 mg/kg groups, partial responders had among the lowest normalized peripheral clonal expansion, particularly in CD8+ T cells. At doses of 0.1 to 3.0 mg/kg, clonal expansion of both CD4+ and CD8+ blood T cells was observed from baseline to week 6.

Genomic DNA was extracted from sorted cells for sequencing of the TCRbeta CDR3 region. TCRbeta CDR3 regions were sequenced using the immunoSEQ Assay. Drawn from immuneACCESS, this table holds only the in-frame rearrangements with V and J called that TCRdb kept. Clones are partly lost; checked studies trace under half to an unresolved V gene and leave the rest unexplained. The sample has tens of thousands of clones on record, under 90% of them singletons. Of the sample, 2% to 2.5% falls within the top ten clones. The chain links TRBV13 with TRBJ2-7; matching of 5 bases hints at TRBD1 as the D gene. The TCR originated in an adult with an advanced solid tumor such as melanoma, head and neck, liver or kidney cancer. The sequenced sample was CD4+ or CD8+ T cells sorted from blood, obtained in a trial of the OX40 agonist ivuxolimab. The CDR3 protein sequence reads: CASSSTGTYEQYF. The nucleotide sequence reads TGTGCCAGCAGCTCCACAGGAACCTACGAGCAGTACTTC.